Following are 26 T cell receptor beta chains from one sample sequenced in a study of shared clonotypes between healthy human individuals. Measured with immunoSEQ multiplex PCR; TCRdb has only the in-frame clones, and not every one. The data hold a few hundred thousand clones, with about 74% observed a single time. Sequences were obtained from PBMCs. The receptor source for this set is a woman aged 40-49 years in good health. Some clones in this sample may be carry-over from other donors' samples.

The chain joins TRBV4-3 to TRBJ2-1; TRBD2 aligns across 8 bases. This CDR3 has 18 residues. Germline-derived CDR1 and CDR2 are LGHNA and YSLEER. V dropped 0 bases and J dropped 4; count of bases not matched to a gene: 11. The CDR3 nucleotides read TGCGCCAGCAGCCAAGATGGTGGGTTAGCGGGACCTTACAATGAGCAGTTCTTC. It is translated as CASSQDGGLAGPYNEQFF.

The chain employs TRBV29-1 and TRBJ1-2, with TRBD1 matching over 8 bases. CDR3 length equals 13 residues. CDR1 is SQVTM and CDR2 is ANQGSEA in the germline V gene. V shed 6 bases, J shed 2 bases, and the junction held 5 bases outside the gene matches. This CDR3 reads CSVSQGANYGYTF. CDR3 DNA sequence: TGCAGCGTCTCCCAGGGGGCGAACTATGGCTACACCTTC. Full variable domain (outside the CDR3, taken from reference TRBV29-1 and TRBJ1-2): SAVISQKPSRDICQRGTSLTIQCQVDSQVTMMFWYRQQPGQSLTLIATANQGSEATYESGFVIDKFPISRPNLTFSTLTVSNMSPEDSSIYLCSVSQGANYGYTFGSGTRLTVV.

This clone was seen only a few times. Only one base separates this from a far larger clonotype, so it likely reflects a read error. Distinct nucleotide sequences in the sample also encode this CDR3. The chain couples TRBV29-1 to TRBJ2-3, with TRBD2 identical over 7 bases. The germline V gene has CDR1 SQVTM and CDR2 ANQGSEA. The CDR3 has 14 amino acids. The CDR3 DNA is TGCAGCGTTGAATCTGCGGGACTACAAGATACGCAGTACTTT. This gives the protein CSVESAGLQDTQYF.

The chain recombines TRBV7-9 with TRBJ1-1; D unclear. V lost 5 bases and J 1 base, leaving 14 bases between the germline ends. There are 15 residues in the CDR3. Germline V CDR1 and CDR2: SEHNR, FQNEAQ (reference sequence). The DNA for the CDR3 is TGTGCCAGCAGCCCGCCGACGGCTGGGAACACTGAAGCTTTCTTT. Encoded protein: CASSPPTAGNTEAFF.

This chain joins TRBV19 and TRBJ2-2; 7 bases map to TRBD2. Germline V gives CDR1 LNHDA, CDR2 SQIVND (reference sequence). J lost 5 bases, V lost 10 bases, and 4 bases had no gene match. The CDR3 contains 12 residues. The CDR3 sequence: CATNSGTGELFF. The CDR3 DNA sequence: TGTGCCACCAATAGCGGGACCGGGGAGCTGTTTTTT.

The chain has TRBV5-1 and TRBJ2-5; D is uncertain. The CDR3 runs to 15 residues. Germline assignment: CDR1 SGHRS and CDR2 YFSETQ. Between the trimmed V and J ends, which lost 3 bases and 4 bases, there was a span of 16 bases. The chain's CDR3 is CASSSPYISGETQYF. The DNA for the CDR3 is TGCGCCAGCAGCTCCCCATACATCTCGGGAGAGACCCAGTACTTC.

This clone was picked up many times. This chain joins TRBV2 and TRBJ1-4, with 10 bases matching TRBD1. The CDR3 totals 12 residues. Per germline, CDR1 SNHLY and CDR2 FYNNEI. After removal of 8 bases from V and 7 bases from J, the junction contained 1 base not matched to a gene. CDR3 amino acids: CASRDRGEKLFF. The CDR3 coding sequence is TGTGCCAGCCGGGACAGGGGTGAAAAACTGTTTTTT.

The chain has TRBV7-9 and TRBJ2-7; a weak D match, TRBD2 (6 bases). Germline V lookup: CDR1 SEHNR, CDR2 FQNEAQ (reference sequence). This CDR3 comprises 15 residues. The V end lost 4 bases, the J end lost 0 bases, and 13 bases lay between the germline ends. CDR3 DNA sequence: TGTGCCAGCAGCTCCGGGAGCCGGAGCTCCTACGAGCAGTACTTC. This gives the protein CASSSGSRSSYEQYF.

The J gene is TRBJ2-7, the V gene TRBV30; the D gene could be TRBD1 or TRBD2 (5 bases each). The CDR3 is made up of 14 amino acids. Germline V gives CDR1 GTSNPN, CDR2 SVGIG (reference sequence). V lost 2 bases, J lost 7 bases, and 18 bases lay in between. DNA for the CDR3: TGTGCCTGGAGTCGTGGGACCGGCCAAGGGGAGCAGTACTTC. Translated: CAWSRGTGQGEQYF. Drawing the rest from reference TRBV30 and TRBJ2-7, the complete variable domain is SQTIHQWPATLVQPVGSPLSLECTVEGTSNPNLYWYRQAAGRGLQLLFYSVGIGQISSEVPQNLSASRPQDRQFILSSKKLLLSDSGFYLCAWSRGTGQGEQYFGPGTRLTVT.

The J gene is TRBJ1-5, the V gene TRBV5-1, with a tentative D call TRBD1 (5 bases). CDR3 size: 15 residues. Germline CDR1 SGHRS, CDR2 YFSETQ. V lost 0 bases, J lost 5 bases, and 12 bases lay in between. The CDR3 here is CASSLDTRGDQPQHF. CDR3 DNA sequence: TGCGCCAGCAGCTTGGATACAAGAGGGGATCAGCCCCAGCATTTT.

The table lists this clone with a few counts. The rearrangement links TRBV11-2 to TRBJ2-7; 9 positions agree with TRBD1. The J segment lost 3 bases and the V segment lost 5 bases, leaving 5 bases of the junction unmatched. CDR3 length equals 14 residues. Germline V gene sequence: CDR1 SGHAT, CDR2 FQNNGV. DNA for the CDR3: TGTGCCAGCAGCACGGGACAGGGCTTCTACGAGCAGTACTTC. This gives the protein CASSTGQGFYEQYF.

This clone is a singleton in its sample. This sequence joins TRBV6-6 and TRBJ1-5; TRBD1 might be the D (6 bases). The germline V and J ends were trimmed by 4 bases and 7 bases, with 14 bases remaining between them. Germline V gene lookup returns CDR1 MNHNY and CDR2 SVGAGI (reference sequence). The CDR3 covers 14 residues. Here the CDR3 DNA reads TGTGCCAGCAGTTCTTCAGACAGGCGGCAGCCCCAGCATTTT. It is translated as CASSSSDRRQPQHF.

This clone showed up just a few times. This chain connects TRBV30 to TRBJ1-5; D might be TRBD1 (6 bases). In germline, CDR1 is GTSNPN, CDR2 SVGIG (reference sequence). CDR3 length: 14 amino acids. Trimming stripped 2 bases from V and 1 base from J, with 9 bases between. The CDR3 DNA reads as TGTGCCTGGAGTCAGGGGAGAAGCAATCAGCCCCAGCATTTT. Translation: CAWSQGRSNQPQHF.

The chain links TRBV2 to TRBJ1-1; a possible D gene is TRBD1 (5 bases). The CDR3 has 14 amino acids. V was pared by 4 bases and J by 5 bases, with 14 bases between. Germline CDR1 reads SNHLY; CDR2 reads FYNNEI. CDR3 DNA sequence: TGTGCCAGCAGTGCGTTAAGAGGGACGACTGAAGCTTTCTTT. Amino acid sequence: CASSALRGTTEAFF.

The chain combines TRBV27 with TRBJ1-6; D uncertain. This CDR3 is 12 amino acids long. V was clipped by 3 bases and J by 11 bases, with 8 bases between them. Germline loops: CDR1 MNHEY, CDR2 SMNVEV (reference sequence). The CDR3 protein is CASSFPGTPLHF. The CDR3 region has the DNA TGTGCCAGCAGTTTCCCGGGAACACCCCTCCACTTT.

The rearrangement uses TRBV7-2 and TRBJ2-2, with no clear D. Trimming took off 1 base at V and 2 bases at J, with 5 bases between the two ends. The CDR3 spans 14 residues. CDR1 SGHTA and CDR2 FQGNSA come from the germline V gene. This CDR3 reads CASSLGLNTGELFF. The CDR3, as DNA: TGTGCCAGCAGCTTAGGACTTAACACCGGGGAGCTGTTTTTT.

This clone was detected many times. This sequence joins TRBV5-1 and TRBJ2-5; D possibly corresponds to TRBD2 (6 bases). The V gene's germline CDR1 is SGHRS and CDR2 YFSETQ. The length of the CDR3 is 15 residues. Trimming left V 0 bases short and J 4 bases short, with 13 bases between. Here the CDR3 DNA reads TGCGCCAGCAGCTTGGAGGCGGGATCCAGAGAGACCCAGTACTTC. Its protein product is CASSLEAGSRETQYF.

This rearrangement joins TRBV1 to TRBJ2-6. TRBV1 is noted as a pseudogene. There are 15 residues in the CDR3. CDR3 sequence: CTSRCKGLWANVLTF. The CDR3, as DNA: TGCACCAGCAGATGTAAAGGTTTGTGGGCCAACGTCCTGACTTTC.

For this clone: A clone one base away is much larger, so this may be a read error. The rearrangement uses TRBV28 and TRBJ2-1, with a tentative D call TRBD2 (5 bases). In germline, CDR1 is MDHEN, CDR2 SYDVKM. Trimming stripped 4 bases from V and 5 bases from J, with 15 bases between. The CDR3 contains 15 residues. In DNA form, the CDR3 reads TGTGCCAGCAGTTCCGGGGAGACCACCCACAATGAGCAGTTCTTC. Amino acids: CASSSGETTHNEQFF.

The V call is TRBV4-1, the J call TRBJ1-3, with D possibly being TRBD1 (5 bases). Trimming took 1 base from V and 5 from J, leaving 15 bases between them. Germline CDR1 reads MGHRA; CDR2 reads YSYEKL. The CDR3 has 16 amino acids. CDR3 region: CASSQGGAGGRNTIYF. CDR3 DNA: TGCGCCAGCAGCCAAGGAGGGGCAGGAGGTCGAAACACCATATATTTT.

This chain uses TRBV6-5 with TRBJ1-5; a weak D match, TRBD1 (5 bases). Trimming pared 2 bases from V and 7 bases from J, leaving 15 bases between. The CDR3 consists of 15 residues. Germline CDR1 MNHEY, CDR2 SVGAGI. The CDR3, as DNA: TGTGCCAGCAGTTACGGGTCAGGGCCGGGGCAGCCCCAGCATTTT. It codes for CASSYGSGPGQPQHF.

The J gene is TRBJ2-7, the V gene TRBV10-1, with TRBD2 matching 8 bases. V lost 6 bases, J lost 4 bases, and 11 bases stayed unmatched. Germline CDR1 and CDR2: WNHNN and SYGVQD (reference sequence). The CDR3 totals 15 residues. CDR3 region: CASSGARGADYEQYF. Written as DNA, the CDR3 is TGCGCCAGCAGCGGGGCGCGGGGGGCCGATTACGAGCAGTACTTC.

CDR3 in DNA: TGTGCCAGCAGCCTCCCTTCACACAATGAGCAGTTCTTC. Translated: CASSLPSHNEQFF. This sequence joins TRBV9 and TRBJ2-1; D is unclear. Looked up from germline, CDR1 is SGDLS and CDR2 is YYNGEE. This CDR3 spans 13 amino acids. Trimming pared 4 bases from V and 5 bases from J, leaving 10 bases between.

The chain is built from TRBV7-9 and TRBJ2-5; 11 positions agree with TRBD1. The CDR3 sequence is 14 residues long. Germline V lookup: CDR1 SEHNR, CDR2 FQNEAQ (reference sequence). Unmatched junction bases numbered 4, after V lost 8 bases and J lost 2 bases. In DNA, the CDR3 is TGTGCCAGCGCCCGGGACAGGGGGCAAGAGACCCAGTACTTC. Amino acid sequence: CASARDRGQETQYF.

The CDR3 DNA is TGCGCCAGCAGCCTAGGACAGCCGAACACTGAAGCTTTCTTT. Translation gives CASSLGQPNTEAFF. This rearrangement joins TRBV4-1 to TRBJ1-1; tentative D call: TRBD1 (6 bases). V was trimmed by 4 bases and J by 1 base, leaving 10 bases between them. Looked up from germline, CDR1 is MGHRA and CDR2 is YSYEKL. The CDR3 sequence is 14 residues long.

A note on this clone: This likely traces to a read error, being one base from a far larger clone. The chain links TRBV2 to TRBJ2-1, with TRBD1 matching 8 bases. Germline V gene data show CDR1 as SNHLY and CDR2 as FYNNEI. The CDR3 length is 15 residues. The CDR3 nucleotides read TGTGCCAGCCATTTGGTAGGACAGGGAGACAATGGGCAGTTCTTC. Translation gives CASHLVGQGDNGQFF.